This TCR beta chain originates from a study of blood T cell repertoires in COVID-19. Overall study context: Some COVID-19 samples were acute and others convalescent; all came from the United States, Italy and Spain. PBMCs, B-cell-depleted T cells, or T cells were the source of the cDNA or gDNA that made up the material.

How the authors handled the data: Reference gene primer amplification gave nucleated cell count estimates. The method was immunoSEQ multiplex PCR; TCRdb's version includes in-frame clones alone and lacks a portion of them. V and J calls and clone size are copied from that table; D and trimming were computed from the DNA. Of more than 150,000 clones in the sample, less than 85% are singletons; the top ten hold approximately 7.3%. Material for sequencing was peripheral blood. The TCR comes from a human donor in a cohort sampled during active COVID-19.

CDR3 protein: CASGPDQGNTEAFF. CDR3 bases: TGTGCTAGTGGTCCCGATCAGGGGAACACTGAAGCTTTCTTT. The chain combines TRBV12-5 with TRBJ1-1; TRBD1 is a possible D gene (5 bases). Trimming removed 5 bases from V and 1 base from J, with 11 bases in between. The CDR3 contains 14 residues. Germline-derived CDR1 and CDR2 are LGHNT and FRNRAP.